This TCR beta chain was sequenced in a study of neoadjuvant anti-PD-1 for oral cavity cancer. Study-wide background: Non-progressing patients received a fourth nivolumab dose near day 43, then surgery on days 50-56. General observations from the study: PBMC Gini-index clonality exceeded responders' in non-responders post-nivolumab.

CDR1 is GTSNPN and CDR2 is SVGIG in the germline V gene (reference sequence). CDR3 length: 18 amino acids. Trimming shortened V by 0 bases and J by 1 base, and 21 bases separated the two germline ends. Generated by immunoSEQ multiplex PCR, the TCRdb table keeps only in-frame clones and is missing some. The table lists just under 70,000 clones, roughly 81% of them singletons. Time point denoted: after neoadjuvant nivolumab, at surgical resection. Note on this clone: The antigen is unknown.

The material was PBMCs, obtained after nivolumab (anti-PD-1) treatment. The V gene is TRBV30, the J gene TRBJ2-5; D may be TRBD2 (6 bases). The receptor's source is a person between 40 and 85 years old with oral cavity squamous cell carcinoma. CDR3 DNA: TGTGCCTGGAGTGTACAGCAACTAGCTGATACCAGCCAAGAGACCCAGTACTTC. Translated: CAWSVQQLADTSQETQYF.